Below, 32 T cell receptor beta chains from the same sample are listed, as sequenced in a study of blood T cell repertoires in COVID-19. Here immunoSEQ multiplex PCR was the method, and the copy in TCRdb shows in-frame clones only, minus some. The sample holds 180,000 or so clones, 85% to 90% seen once. The specimen was peripheral blood. All receptors come from a woman aged 55-69 years with acute or convalescent COVID-19.

This clone was detected a few times. The V and J genes are TRBV18 and TRBJ2-7, with 7 bases that match TRBD1. This CDR3 has 13 amino acids. Germline loops: CDR1 KGHSH, CDR2 LQKENI. The J segment lost 2 bases and the V segment lost 5 bases, leaving 3 bases of the junction unmatched. In DNA, the CDR3 is TGTGCCAGCTCATTGGGACAGACCTACGAGCAGTACTTC. Amino acid sequence: CASSLGQTYEQYF.

This clone was detected once. V is TRBV6-5 and J is TRBJ1-2, with no clear D. V lost 4 bases to trimming and J lost 4 bases, with 13 bases between them. The CDR3 contains 14 residues. In germline, CDR1 is MNHEY, CDR2 SVGAGI. The chain's CDR3 is CASSWTSGSYGYTF. CDR3 nucleotide sequence: TGTGCCAGCAGTTGGACGTCGGGGTCCTATGGCTACACCTTC.

This clone was observed a handful of times. This chain joins TRBV19 and TRBJ2-7; TRBD1 aligns across 10 bases. CDR3 length equals 13 residues. CDR1 is LNHDA and CDR2 is SQIVND in the germline V gene (reference sequence). The trim removed 4 bases at V and 5 bases at J, leaving 2 bases unmatched. The CDR3: CASSTGTGDEQYF. DNA of the CDR3: TGTGCCAGTAGTACGGGGACAGGGGACGAGCAGTACTTC.

The chain joins TRBV12-3 or TRBV12-4 to TRBJ2-7; D not resolved. The CDR3 has 11 residues. The V and J ends lost 10 bases and 5 bases respectively, with 12 bases between them. Here the CDR3 reads CATSLSNEQYF. DNA for the CDR3: TGTGCCACCTCCTTATCTAACGAGCAGTACTTC.

This clone was recorded only once. V gene TRBV5-1 combines with J gene TRBJ2-2, with 7 positions matching TRBD2. Germline CDR1 and CDR2: SGHRS and YFSETQ. J lost 8 bases, V lost 6 bases, and 13 bases had no gene match. There are 15 residues in the CDR3. The CDR3 DNA is TGCGCCAGCATCGAAGGAGCGGGGAGCGCGGGGGAGCTGTTTTTT. Protein sequence: CASIEGAGSAGELFF.

The chain has TRBV10-3 and TRBJ2-1; 11 bases align to TRBD2. V shed 4 bases and J 6 bases; nucleotides not matched to a gene: 8. CDR3 size: 16 residues. Per germline, CDR1 ENHRY and CDR2 SYGVKD. The DNA for the CDR3 is TGTGCCATCAGTGTCAGTACTAGCGGGAGAGGCAATGAGCAGTTCTTC. Its protein is CAISVSTSGRGNEQFF.

This clone turned up a few times. This sequence joins TRBV21-1 and TRBJ2-2; no check of the table's D call, TRBD2, against the DNA was made. TRBV21-1 represents a pseudogene. The CDR3 is 13 amino acids. CDR3 DNA: TGTGCCGGCGGGGGAGCTAACACCGGGGAGCTGTTTTTT. It translates to CAGGGANTGELFF.

V usage is TRBV10-3 and J usage is TRBJ1-1, with a tentative D call TRBD1 (6 bases). Deletions cut 8 bases from V and 4 bases from J, with 14 bases between. Germline V gene data show CDR1 as ENHRY and CDR2 as SYGVKD. The CDR3 runs 13 residues. This CDR3 is CAIVPDSFTEAFF. The CDR3 bases are TGTGCCATCGTGCCGGACAGCTTCACTGAAGCTTTCTTT.

This sequence joins TRBV7-2 and TRBJ2-7; D remains unclear. This CDR3 has 12 residues. Germline assignment: CDR1 SGHTA and CDR2 FQGNSA. V was cut by 5 bases and J by 4 bases, with 9 bases left in between. CDR3 nucleotide sequence: TGTGCCAGCAGCCTCCTAGGATACGAGCAGTACTTC. Encoded protein: CASSLLGYEQYF.

V is TRBV5-1 and J is TRBJ1-6; 8 nucleotides match TRBD1. J was trimmed by 9 bases and V by 0 bases; bases with no gene match: 2. CDR1 and CDR2 (germline): SGHRS, YFSETQ. The CDR3 covers 14 residues. CDR3 amino acids: CASSLETGGSPLHF. DNA of the CDR3: TGCGCCAGCAGCTTGGAAACAGGGGGTTCACCCCTCCACTTT.

The sample holds a few counts of this clone. The CDR3 is CASNHRGMNTEAFF. The CDR3 DNA sequence: TGTGCCAGCAACCACAGGGGAATGAACACTGAAGCTTTCTTT. The chain combines TRBV6-5 with TRBJ1-1, with 7 bases fitting TRBD1. This CDR3 spans 14 amino acids. V gave up 7 bases and J gave up 0 bases; unmatched junction bases: 5. Germline lookup yields CDR1 MNHEY and CDR2 SVGAGI.

The rearrangement uses TRBV16 and TRBJ1-5, with 7 bases lining up with TRBD1. The CDR3 runs to 15 residues. Trimming cost V 4 bases and J 2 bases; bases outside gene matches: 5. The germline V gene encodes CDR1 KGHSY and CDR2 FQNENV. CDR3 region: CASSRSTGRNQPQHF. The CDR3 DNA reads TGTGCCAGCAGCCGGTCGACAGGGCGCAATCAGCCCCAGCATTTT.

The chain couples TRBV4-2 to TRBJ2-1; possible D gene TRBD2, 6 bases. V was trimmed by 2 bases and J by 4 bases, leaving 15 bases between them. The germline CDR1 and CDR2 sequences are LGHNA and YNFKEQ. This CDR3 is 16 amino acids long. The chain's CDR3 is CASSQYGGLIYNEQFF. The CDR3 DNA sequence: TGTGCCAGCAGCCAATATGGGGGACTCATATACAATGAGCAGTTCTTC.

The chain uses TRBV28 and TRBJ2-3; TRBD2 matches 8 bases. J lost 0 bases, V lost 6 bases, and 11 bases had no gene match. CDR1 and CDR2 (germline): MDHEN, SYDVKM. This CDR3 has 17 residues. The CDR3 bases are TGTGCCAGCAGACCGGGACTAGGAGGCGAAAGCACAGATACGCAGTATTTT. As protein: CASRPGLGGESTDTQYF.

The J gene is TRBJ1-5, the V gene TRBV28; TRBD1 might be the D (5 bases). The CDR3 has 14 residues. Germline V lookup: CDR1 MDHEN, CDR2 SYDVKM. Trimming removed 2 bases at V and 2 bases at J, with 7 bases between. The CDR3 bases are TGTGCCAGCAGTTTACAGGGCCGCAATCAGCCCCAGCATTTT. Translation gives CASSLQGRNQPQHF.

The chain links TRBV2 to TRBJ1-1; 7 positions agree with TRBD1. V shed 8 bases, J shed 0 bases, and the junction held 12 bases outside the gene matches. Germline V lookup: CDR1 SNHLY, CDR2 FYNNEI. This CDR3 has 16 residues. CDR3 region: CASGGGDRVVNTEAFF. The CDR3, as DNA: TGTGCCAGCGGAGGGGGAGACAGGGTCGTGAACACTGAAGCTTTCTTT.

The sample holds a few counts of this clone. V gene TRBV7-8 combines with J gene TRBJ1-4, with D unresolved. Trimming left V 4 bases short and J 1 base short, with 10 bases between. The CDR3 covers 15 residues. Per germline, CDR1 SGHVS and CDR2 FQNEAQ. The CDR3 loop reads CASSSWPQTNEKLFF. The CDR3 nucleotides are TGTGCCAGCAGCTCATGGCCTCAAACTAATGAAAAACTGTTTTTT.

The rearrangement uses TRBV27 and TRBJ1-1; D may be TRBD1 (5 bases). The CDR3 covers 14 residues. Trimming cost V 1 base and J 1 base, with 7 bases left between them. Germline V gives CDR1 MNHEY, CDR2 SMNVEV (reference sequence). CDR3: CASSLLTGNTEAFF. The CDR3 bases are TGTGCCAGCAGTTTATTAACAGGGAACACTGAAGCTTTCTTT.

The chain is built from TRBV5-1 and TRBJ1-1, with D unclear. Looked up from germline, CDR1 is SGHRS and CDR2 is YFSETQ. CDR3 length: 14 residues. The V end was cut by 0 bases, the J end by 8 bases, with 14 bases between. CDR3 residues: CASSLDWASKEAFF. Here the CDR3 DNA reads TGCGCCAGCAGCTTGGATTGGGCCTCTAAGGAAGCTTTCTTT.

The chain recombines TRBV16 with TRBJ1-5; weak D call: TRBD1 (5 bases). The CDR3 loop spans 16 amino acids. Per the germline V gene, CDR1 is KGHSY and CDR2 is FQNENV. V dropped 0 bases and J dropped 2 bases, with 11 bases sitting between them. In DNA form, the CDR3 reads TGTGCCAGCAGCCAATCGAGGGCGGGACGCAATCAGCCCCAGCATTTT. Encoded protein: CASSQSRAGRNQPQHF.

The V and J genes are TRBV7-2 and TRBJ2-7, with a tentative D call TRBD1 (6 bases). The germline CDR1 and CDR2 sequences are SGHTA and FQGNSA. The CDR3 consists of 14 residues. With 1 base removed from V and 3 bases from J, the gap between germline ends came to 10 bases. The CDR3 sequence: CASSLVRGGYEQYF. CDR3 nucleotide sequence: TGTGCCAGCAGCTTAGTCAGGGGCGGCTACGAGCAGTACTTC.

A few counts support this clone. The J gene is TRBJ1-2, the V gene TRBV28, with 7 bases aligning to TRBD1. V gave up 2 bases and J gave up 6 bases; unmatched junction bases: 12. This CDR3 region has 16 residues. Germline-derived CDR1 and CDR2 are MDHEN and SYDVKM. The CDR3 spells CASSLGGGAFPDGYTF. DNA of the CDR3: TGTGCCAGCAGTTTAGGAGGGGGCGCTTTCCCTGATGGCTACACCTTC.

This clone was seen just once. This chain uses TRBV18 with TRBJ1-1; the match to TRBD1 covers 7 bases. Germline trimming cut 5 bases from V and 1 base from J; bases unmatched to any gene: 4. The CDR3 totals 14 residues. The germline V gene encodes CDR1 KGHSH and CDR2 LQKENI. The CDR3 DNA sequence: TGTGCCAGCTCATCGACAGGGAGGAACACTGAAGCTTTCTTT. Translating it yields CASSSTGRNTEAFF.

CDR3 DNA sequence: TGTGCCAGTAGTACGAACAACCGGGACAGGGGTCACTATGGCTACACCTTC. Residues: CASSTNNRDRGHYGYTF. The chain combines TRBV19 with TRBJ1-2; 10 bases fit TRBD1. The CDR3 is 17 residues long. J lost 3 bases, V lost 4 bases, and 11 bases had no gene match. Germline V gives CDR1 LNHDA, CDR2 SQIVND (reference sequence).

V is TRBV15 and J is TRBJ2-1; a possible D gene is TRBD2 (6 bases). V was clipped by 8 bases and J by 9 bases, with 26 bases between them. Germline V CDR1 and CDR2: LNHNV, YYDKDF (reference sequence). There are 16 residues in the CDR3. The CDR3 sequence: CATLGRMPRGFGEQFF. As DNA, the CDR3 is TGTGCCACCCTAGGGAGGATGCCTAGGGGTTTTGGTGAGCAGTTCTTC.

This sequence joins TRBV6-5 and TRBJ2-1; 9 bases fit TRBD1. Germline CDR1 and CDR2: MNHEY and SVGAGI. V was pared by 5 bases and J by 4 bases, with 6 bases of the junction left unmatched. The CDR3 covers 15 residues. For the CDR3, the DNA is TGTGCCAGCAGTAGACCGGGACAGGGTTACAATGAGCAGTTCTTC. Translating it yields CASSRPGQGYNEQFF.

This chain connects TRBV5-1 to TRBJ2-1, with D perhaps TRBD2 (5 bases). The CDR3 has 13 residues. The germline V gene has CDR1 SGHRS and CDR2 YFSETQ. The germline V and J ends were trimmed by 4 bases and 6 bases, with 11 bases remaining between them. DNA of the CDR3: TGCGCCAGCAGCACTAGGTATGGCAATGAGCAGTTCTTC. This encodes CASSTRYGNEQFF.

As DNA, the CDR3 is TGTGCCAGCAGTTCCGACAGGGGGCGTGGGTACGAGCAGTACTTC. Residues: CASSSDRGRGYEQYF. The chain couples TRBV6-5 to TRBJ2-7; 10 bases align to TRBD1. Germline-derived CDR1 and CDR2 are MNHEY and SVGAGI. With 4 bases clipped from V and 4 bases from J, the junction kept 7 bases outside the gene matches. The CDR3 consists of 15 residues.

J is TRBJ2-1 and V is TRBV5-4; TRBD2 is a possible D gene (5 bases). From germline, CDR1 is SGHNT and CDR2 YYREEE (reference sequence). Trimming removed 5 bases from V and 7 bases from J, with 13 bases in between. The CDR3 totals 13 residues. DNA for the CDR3: TGTGCCAGCAGGAGGGATCGGCTAAATGAGCAGTTCTTC. Encoded protein: CASRRDRLNEQFF.

This clone was picked up a small number of times. Different DNA sequences within this sample yield the same CDR3. This chain connects TRBV3-1 (or the pseudogene TRBV3-2) to TRBJ1-1, with TRBD1 matching over 8 bases. With V trimmed by 4 bases and J by 1 base, 2 bases remained unmatched. Germline V lookup: CDR1 LGHDT, CDR2 YNNKEL (reference sequence). CDR3 length equals 14 residues. The CDR3 sequence is CASSRGQANTEAFF. Written as DNA, the CDR3 is TGTGCCAGCAGCCGGGGACAGGCGAACACTGAAGCTTTCTTT.

The rearrangement uses TRBV28 and TRBJ1-5; no firm D call. The CDR3 has 14 amino acids. CDR1 MDHEN and CDR2 SYDVKM come from the germline V gene. Between the trimmed V and J ends, which lost 7 bases and 0 bases, there was a span of 10 bases. The CDR3 protein is CASKGGPSNQPQHF. Written as DNA, the CDR3 is TGTGCCAGCAAAGGCGGGCCTAGCAATCAGCCCCAGCATTTT.

V is TRBV10-3 and J is TRBJ1-6; tentatively, D is TRBD1 (6 bases). V was shortened by 2 bases and J by 7 bases, with 15 bases between the two germline ends. The CDR3 length is 16 residues. The germline V gene has CDR1 ENHRY and CDR2 SYGVKD. The CDR3 bases are TGTGCCATCAGTGAGAATTTCGCAGGGGCAAATTCACCCCTCCACTTT. Protein: CAISENFAGANSPLHF.